This T cell receptor (beta chain) was identified in a study of CD8+CD57+ T cells in acquired aplastic anemia. Study as a whole: The DNA of sorted CD4+ and CD8+ cells averaged roughly 3.2 ug.

Genomic DNA acted as the template from which TCR beta VDJ combination and CDR3 sequence profiling were carried out. Via MiXCR, TCRdb re-called the reads, giving one row per CDR3 protein. The profile shows 450,000 to 550,000 distinct CDR3 sequences, roughly 34% of them singletons. This clonotype was counted a few times. Its antigen is unidentified. In germline, CDR1 is SGHKS, CDR2 YYEKEE (reference sequence). The CDR3 sequence is 16 residues long. V lost 4 bases and J lost 0, with 14 bases in between. The study's findings and limits: Patients were compared with controls for CD8+ Simpson's diversity, and no significant difference emerged. Shared by patients and controls, 25 to 35 CD8+ CDR3s were abundant in patients.

Patients included in sequencing had previously demonstrated CD8+CD57+ cell expansion by flow cytometry. Blood samples were obtained from patients who had received no prior therapy. This clonotype originated in a human donor with aplastic anemia. V gene TRBV5-5 combines with J gene TRBJ1-3; maybe TRBD1 (6 bases). Sequences were obtained from sorted CD4+, CD8+, or CD8+CD57+ T cells (not recorded which) from PBMCs. As DNA, the CDR3 is TGTGCCAGCAGCGCCCTACAGGGTCTCTCTGGAAACACCATATATTTT. Translating it yields CASSALQGLSGNTIYF. Using reference TRBV5-5 and TRBJ1-3 for the parts outside the CDR3, the full variable domain is DAGVTQSPTHLIKTRGQQVTLRCSPISGHKSVSWYQQVLGQGPQFIFQYYEKEERGRGNFPDRFSARQFPNYSSELNVNALLLGDSALYLCASSALQGLSGNTIYFGEGSWLTVV.